This T cell receptor (beta chain) was retrieved from a study of cytomegalovirus exposure and HLA in healthy donors (dated by TCRdb to 2016 to 2017). Looking at the study overall: According to an earlier analysis of 450 to 650 of the donors, 150 million to 200 million T cells yielded some 120 million unique TCR beta sequences and approximately 280 Gb of sequence data. Genome-wide SNP genotypes for about three fifths of the roughly 700 donors were used in a later genetic analysis, which treated that subset as a discovery cohort. The number of typed donors differed by locus: about 620-640 for A, B, C, DRB1 and DQB1; 522 for DQA1; 606 for DPA1; and about 450 for DPB1. Among about 410 genotyped donors of the cohort, an average of around 220,000 unique TCR beta nucleotide sequences was sequenced per donor, of which about 18% were non-productive. Rather than using new phenotypic data, the later analysis identified candidate immune exposures from TCR beta sequences and from how often those sequences occurred across donors. Approximately 300 gigabases of sequencing data and 75 million to 85 million unique TCR sequences made up an early release that covered around 640 HLA-typed donors. The study used immunosequencing to profile the T cell repertoires of 666 subjects and linked those repertoires to cytomegalovirus serostatus. In a later analysis, previously published TCR beta repertoires from some 640 donors were re-analyzed and high-resolution HLA genotyping was added so that TCR occurrence patterns could be studied. Donor age, sex, ethnicity and CMV serostatus were compiled alongside the repertoire data. The study aimed to test whether cataloging public T cell receptors could reveal signatures of past pathogen exposure. To predict cytomegalovirus infection status, the study combined high-throughput TCR immunosequencing, statistical association of individual TCRs with disease status, and machine learning. Four or five DR-DQ haplotypes were handled as single units for association and clustering because linkage in the cohort was strong. Every repertoire in the discovery cohort had been generated on one and the same sequencing platform. Of the 350 to 450 genotyped donors, approximately 81% were placed in the genetic ancestry cluster associated with self-reported Caucasian donors. In an earlier analysis of a few hundred of the donors, high-throughput TCR beta sequencing was used to judge whether each TCR beta V gene segment behaved as functional or pseudogenic. Along with the roughly 670-subject first cohort, a separate validation cohort of roughly 110 different subjects was used. HLA typing covered class I and class II loci at four-digit resolution.

Study-wide findings and limitations: The study gave a list of about 160 TCR beta chains associated with cytomegalovirus. In vitro tests confirmed that a few of the cytomegalovirus-associated TCR beta chains recognize cytomegalovirus antigens. When HLA alleles, especially DR and DQ, strongly co-occurred, attributing TCR associations to individual alleles was difficult. Broadly in line with IMGT annotations, most TCR beta V segments showed up in productive rearrangements about 87% or about 30% of the time in an earlier analysis of 450 to 600 of the donors. CMV serostatus was the only immune exposure information available for the cohort. According to a later genetic analysis, donors in an Asian-associated ancestry cluster had fewer N-insertions in productive TCRs than the approximately 690-donor mean. Roughly uniform sequencing depth across donors was assumed in presence/absence analyses, although this assumption may not hold. The classifier was reported to diagnose cytomegalovirus status with high specificity and sensitivity in both the original cohort and the validation cohort. According to a later analysis, parvovirus B19, influenza, CMV and Epstein-Barr virus appeared linked to several top co-occurrence clusters. Most CMV-associated TCR beta chains appeared to be HLA-restricted in a later analysis, and the HLA associations seemed to be driven largely by CMV exposure. Some IMGT-functional V segments, including TRBV6-2 and TRBV6-3, could not be told apart with the 87-base-pair reads, so those segments were excluded. Correlated functional status among segregating V segments might be attributable to linkage disequilibrium, but an unknown experimental factor could not be ruled out. In a later analysis, HLA-associated TCR beta chains were found to be more clonally expanded and to have lower generation probabilities than equally common non-associated chains. A cluster of highly shared sequence variants was judged likely to be a technical artifact of the sequencing pipeline. Because HLA typing was missing for some donors at each locus, association tests included only the typed subset. Specific HLA alleles were associated with over 15,000 TCR beta sequences at a false discovery rate of 0.05 in a later analysis. Because counts were too low, roughly 17 rarely observed V segments, including chromosome 9 orphons, were left out of the earlier analysis of 500 to 650 of the donors. The authors suggested that the approach could potentially be generalized to other disease states and immunological phenotypes. Across donors, most TCR sequences were observed very rarely, whereas some public TCRs were present in many individuals. An association between a missense DCLRE1C variant and V-gene and J-gene trimming of TCR beta chains was found in a later genetic analysis and replicated in an independent cohort. A further reported finding was that TCR beta sequences accurately predicted the HLA-A and HLA-B alleles for most subjects in the first cohort. In this cohort, only TCR beta chains were sequenced, and detectable features were limited by the absence of alpha or paired-chain data. A later analysis found that TCR association rates varied across HLA loci, with DRB1 alleles showing the most associated TCRs and HLA-C alleles the fewest.

To prepare the library, the immunoSEQ multiplex PCR assay was applied. For the multiplex PCR, a mixture combining 60 forward primers for TCR Vbeta segments and 13 reverse primers for TCR Jbeta segments was used. The CDR3 region of rearranged TCR beta genes was amplified from genomic DNA by a multiplex PCR assay. The amplified TCR beta libraries were sequenced on the Illumina HiSeq System as 87-base-pair reads. The study's processing was this. A later analysis tallied 75 million to 95 million unique TCR beta chains across the 600 to 700 repertoires, and around 9.9 million of those chains were shared by two or more donors. Raw reads were error-corrected and collapsed into unique sequences by a nearest-neighbor algorithm in which closely related sequences were merged to remove PCR and sequencing errors. Alignment of CDR3 sequences to IMGT reference sequences was used to assign V, D and J gene segments. For a sequence to be retained, a match of at least six nucleotides to both a V gene segment and a J gene segment was required. A rearrangement counted as productive if the CDR3 had no stop codons and remained in frame with V and J, and every other rearrangement counted as non-productive. Following IMGT convention, CDR3 was defined as the stretch from the second conserved V-encoded cysteine to the conserved J-encoded phenylalanine. Sequences without an unambiguous match to a single V gene segment were excluded from the earlier analysis of almost 600 of the donors. In an earlier analysis of approximately 610 of the donors, V segments were called functional above 56.7% productive rearrangements and were called segregating when the between-donor standard deviation exceeded 5%. A statistical classification framework was developed to diagnose cytomegalovirus status using the catalog of TCR beta chain sequences. A later analysis assigned V and J genes by comparing TCR nucleotide sequences with IMGT/GENE-DB human TR gene sequences. The TCRdist pipeline was used in a later analysis to assign CDR3 sequences and most-parsimonious VDJ recombination scenarios. In a later analysis, each TCR beta chain was defined by its CDR3 amino acid sequence together with its V-gene family, and reads without a unique V-gene family were excluded. As a way to deal with suspected cross-contamination and a sequencing artifact, a later analysis dropped 450 to 600 nucleotide sequences that were highly shared and had low generation probability. In a later analysis, a clonal expansion index for each public chain was calculated from normalized within-repertoire ranks of inferred template counts. Generation probabilities in a later analysis came from a VDJ recombination model fitted to out-of-frame rearrangements, and those results were checked against IGoR. In a later analysis, TCR-TCR, TCR-HLA and TCR-CMV co-occurrence was scored with hypergeometric tests, and a repertoire-size bias correction was applied to TCR pairs. A later analysis estimated false discovery rates by permuting HLA or CMV assignments 20 times. A later analysis grouped co-occurring TCRs with DBSCAN, adding TCRdist sequence similarity when clustering within HLA-allele-positive subsets. Repertoires with fewer than 30,000 or more than 120,000 public chains, plus five repertoires with anomalous nucleotide sharing, were excluded from co-occurrence clustering. This immuneACCESS table, as held by TCRdb, lists in-frame sequences with V and J called but not all clones. Of the missing ones, under half trace to an unresolved V gene in checked studies; the others have no known cause. V and J calls and clone size are given by that table; D and trimming were obtained from the DNA. The sample table records approximately 220,000 clones; 76% of these occur just once. In total, the top ten clones hold roughly 0.62% of the sample.

A word on this clone: The antigen it binds to is not known. Nothing much larger sits one base from this clone, and base qualities are not available.

The cohort was made up of 500 to 850 healthy bone marrow donors. All cohort members were sampled while nominally healthy, although unrecorded immune exposures were likely present. The donor was CMV seronegative and belonged to the group of under 400 seronegative cohort members. A peripheral blood sample was provided by each donor, and peripheral blood mononuclear cells were used for TCR beta sequencing. Genomic DNA was extracted from the blood cell samples with the Qiagen DNeasy Blood Extraction Kit. The germline V gene provides CDR1 MNHNS and CDR2 SASEGT. Its CDR3 holds 13 amino acids, cysteine through phenylalanine. Only CDR3 DNA remains: 39 bases, in frame from the first base.

The clonotype comes from a man aged 18 to 30 in good health and CMV-seronegative. The chain uses TRBV6-1 and TRBJ2-5; 6 matching bases give a weak D call of TRBD1. The assigned J gene may be wrong: the sequence end matches TRBJ2-7 better. Sequences were obtained from PBMCs. The nucleotide sequence is given as TGTGCCAGCAGCTCCTACAGGGACTACGAGCAGTACTTC. This encodes CASSSYRDYEQYF.